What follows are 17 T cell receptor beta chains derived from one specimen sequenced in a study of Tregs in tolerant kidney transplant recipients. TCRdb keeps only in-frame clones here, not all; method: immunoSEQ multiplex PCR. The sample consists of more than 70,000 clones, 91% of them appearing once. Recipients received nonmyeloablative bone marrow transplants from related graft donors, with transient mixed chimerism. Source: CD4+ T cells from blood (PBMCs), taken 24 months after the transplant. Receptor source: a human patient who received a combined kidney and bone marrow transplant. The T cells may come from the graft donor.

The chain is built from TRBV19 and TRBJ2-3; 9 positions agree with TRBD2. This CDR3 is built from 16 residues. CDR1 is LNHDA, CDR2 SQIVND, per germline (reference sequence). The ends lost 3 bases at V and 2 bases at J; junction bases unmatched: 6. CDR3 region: CASSIVGGGVTDTQYF. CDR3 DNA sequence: TGTGCCAGTAGTATTGTGGGCGGGGGGGTCACAGATACGCAGTATTTT.

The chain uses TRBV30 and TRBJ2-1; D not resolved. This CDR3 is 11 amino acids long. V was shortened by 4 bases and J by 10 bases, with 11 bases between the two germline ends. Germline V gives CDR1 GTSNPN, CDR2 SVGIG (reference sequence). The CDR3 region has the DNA TGTGCCTGGACAAAAGAAGCAGAGCAGTTCTTC. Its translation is CAWTKEAEQFF.

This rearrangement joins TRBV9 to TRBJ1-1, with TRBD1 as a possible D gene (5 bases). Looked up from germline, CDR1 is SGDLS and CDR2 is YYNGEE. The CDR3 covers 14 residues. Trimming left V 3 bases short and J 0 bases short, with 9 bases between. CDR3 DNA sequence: TGTGCCAGCAGCGCAGGGTTTATGAACACTGAAGCTTTCTTT. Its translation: CASSAGFMNTEAFF.

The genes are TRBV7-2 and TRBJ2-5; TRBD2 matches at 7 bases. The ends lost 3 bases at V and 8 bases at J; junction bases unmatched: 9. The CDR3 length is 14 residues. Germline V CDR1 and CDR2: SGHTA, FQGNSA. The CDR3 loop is CASSFYGLDSTQYF. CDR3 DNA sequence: TGTGCCAGCAGCTTTTATGGACTAGATAGCACCCAGTACTTC.

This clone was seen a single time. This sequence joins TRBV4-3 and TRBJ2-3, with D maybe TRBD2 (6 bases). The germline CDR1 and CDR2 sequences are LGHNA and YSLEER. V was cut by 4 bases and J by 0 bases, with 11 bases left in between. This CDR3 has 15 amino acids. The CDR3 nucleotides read TGCGCCAGCAGCCGGGGGGTCCCTAGCACAGATACGCAGTATTTT. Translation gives CASSRGVPSTDTQYF.

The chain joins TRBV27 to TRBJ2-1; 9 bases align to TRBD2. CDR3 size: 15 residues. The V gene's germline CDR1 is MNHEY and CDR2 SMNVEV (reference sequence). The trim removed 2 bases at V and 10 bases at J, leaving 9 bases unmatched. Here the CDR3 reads CASSLLASGKREQFF. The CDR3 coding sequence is TGTGCCAGCAGTTTACTGGCTAGCGGGAAAAGGGAGCAGTTCTTC.

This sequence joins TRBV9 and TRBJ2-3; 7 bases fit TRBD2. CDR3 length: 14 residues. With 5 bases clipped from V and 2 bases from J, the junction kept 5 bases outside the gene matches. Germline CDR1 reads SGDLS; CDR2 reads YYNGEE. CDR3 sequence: CASRPRDYTDTQYF. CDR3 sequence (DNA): TGTGCCAGCAGACCCCGGGACTACACAGATACGCAGTATTTT.

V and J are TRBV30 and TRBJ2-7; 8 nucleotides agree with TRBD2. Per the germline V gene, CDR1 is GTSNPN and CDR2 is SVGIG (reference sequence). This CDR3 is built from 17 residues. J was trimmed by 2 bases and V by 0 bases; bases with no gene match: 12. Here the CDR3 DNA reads TGTGCCTGGAGTGTTGGGCTGACTAGCGATTATCCCTACGAGCAGTACTTC. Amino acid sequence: CAWSVGLTSDYPYEQYF. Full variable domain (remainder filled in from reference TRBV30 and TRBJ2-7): SQTIHQWPATLVQPVGSPLSLECTVEGTSNPNLYWYRQAAGRGLQLLFYSVGIGQISSEVPQNLSASRPQDRQFILSSKKLLLSDSGFYLCAWSVGLTSDYPYEQYFGPGTRLTVT.

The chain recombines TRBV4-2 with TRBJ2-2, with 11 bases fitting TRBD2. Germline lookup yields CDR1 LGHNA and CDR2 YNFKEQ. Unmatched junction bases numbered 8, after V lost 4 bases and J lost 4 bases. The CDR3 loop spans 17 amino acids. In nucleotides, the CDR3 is TGTGCCAGCAGCCGGCAACTAGCGGGAGACACCACCGGGGAGCTGTTTTTT. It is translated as CASSRQLAGDTTGELFF.

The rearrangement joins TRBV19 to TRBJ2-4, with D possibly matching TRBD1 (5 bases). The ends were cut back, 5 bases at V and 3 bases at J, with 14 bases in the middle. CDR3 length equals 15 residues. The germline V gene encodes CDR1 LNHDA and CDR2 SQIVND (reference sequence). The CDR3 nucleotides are TGTGCCAGTAGTCCCCGAGAACAGGTCAAAAACATTCAGTACTTC. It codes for CASSPREQVKNIQYF.

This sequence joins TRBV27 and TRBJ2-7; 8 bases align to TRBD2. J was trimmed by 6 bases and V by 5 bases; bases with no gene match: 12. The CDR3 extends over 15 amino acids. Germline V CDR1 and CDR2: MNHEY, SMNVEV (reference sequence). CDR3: CASSRGTGGAREQYF. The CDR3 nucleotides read TGTGCCAGCAGTAGGGGGACGGGGGGGGCCCGCGAGCAGTACTTC.

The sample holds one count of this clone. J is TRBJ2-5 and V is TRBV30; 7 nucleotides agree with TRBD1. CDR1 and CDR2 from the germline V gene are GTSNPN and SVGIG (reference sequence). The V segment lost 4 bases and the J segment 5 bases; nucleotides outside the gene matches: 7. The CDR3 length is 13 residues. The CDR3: CAWNRGRVETQYF. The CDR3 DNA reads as TGTGCCTGGAATAGGGGGCGCGTGGAGACCCAGTACTTC.

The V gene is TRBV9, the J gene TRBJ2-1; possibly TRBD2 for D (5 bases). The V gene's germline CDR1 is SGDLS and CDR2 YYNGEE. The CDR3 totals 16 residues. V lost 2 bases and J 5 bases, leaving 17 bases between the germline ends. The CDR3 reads CASSVAGLKRNNEQFF. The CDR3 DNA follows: TGTGCCAGCAGCGTCGCCGGTCTTAAGCGGAACAATGAGCAGTTCTTC.

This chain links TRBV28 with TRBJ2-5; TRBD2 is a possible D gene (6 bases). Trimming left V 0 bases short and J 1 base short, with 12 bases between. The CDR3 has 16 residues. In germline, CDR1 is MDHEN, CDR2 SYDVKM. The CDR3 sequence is CASSLWGGGLQETQYF. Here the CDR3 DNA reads TGTGCCAGCAGTTTATGGGGAGGAGGGCTCCAAGAGACCCAGTACTTC.

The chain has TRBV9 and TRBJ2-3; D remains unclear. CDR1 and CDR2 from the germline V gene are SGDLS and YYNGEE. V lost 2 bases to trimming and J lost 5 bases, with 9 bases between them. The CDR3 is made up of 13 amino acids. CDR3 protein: CASSVNPGDTQYF. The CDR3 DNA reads TGTGCCAGCAGCGTCAACCCGGGAGATACGCAGTATTTT.

The CDR3 nucleotides are TGCGCCAGCAGCCAGGACCTTCCGGGACTAGCCTCCTACGAGCAGTACTTC. Amino acids: CASSQDLPGLASYEQYF. V is TRBV4-1 and J is TRBJ2-7, with 9 bases aligning to TRBD2. V lost 3 bases, J lost 0 bases, and 9 bases stayed unmatched. The CDR3 extends over 17 amino acids. CDR1 is MGHRA and CDR2 is YSYEKL in the germline V gene.

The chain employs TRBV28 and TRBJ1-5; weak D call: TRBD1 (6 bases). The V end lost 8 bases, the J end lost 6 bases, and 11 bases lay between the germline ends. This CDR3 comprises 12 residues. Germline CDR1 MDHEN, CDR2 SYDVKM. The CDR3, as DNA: TGTGCCAGCTCCCGCAGGGGTCAGCCCCAGCATTTT. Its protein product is CASSRRGQPQHF.